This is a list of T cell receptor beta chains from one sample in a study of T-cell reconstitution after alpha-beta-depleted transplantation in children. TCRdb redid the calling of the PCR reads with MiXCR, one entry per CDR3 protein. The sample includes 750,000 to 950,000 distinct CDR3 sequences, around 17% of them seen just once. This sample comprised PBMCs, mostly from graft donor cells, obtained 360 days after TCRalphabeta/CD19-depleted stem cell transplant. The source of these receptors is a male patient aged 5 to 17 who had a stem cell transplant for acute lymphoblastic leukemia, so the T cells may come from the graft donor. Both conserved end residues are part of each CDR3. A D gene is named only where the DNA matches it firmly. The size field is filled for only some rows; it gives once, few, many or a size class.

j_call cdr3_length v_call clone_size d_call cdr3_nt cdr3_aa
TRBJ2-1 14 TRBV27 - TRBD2 TGTGCCAGCAGCCTCCTACTAGCGGCCAATGAGCAGTTCTTC CASSLLLAANEQFF
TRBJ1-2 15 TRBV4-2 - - TGTGCCAGCAGCCCCCATGAGGGTTTTGGGTATGGCTACACCTTC CASSPHEGFGYGYTF
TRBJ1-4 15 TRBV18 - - TGTGCCAGCTCACCACGAGGGGTTACTAATGAAAAACTGTTTTTT CASSPRGVTNEKLFF
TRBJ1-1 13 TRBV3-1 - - TGTGCCAGCAGCCCCGGGTCGTACACTGAAGCTTTCTTT CASSPGSYTEAFF
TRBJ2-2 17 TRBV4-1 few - TGCGCCAGCAGCCAAGGGACCGGGACACTAAACACCGGGGAGCTGTTTTTT CASSQGTGTLNTGELFF
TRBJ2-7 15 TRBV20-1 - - TGCAGTGCAGCAGGGTTCGATCTACCAACCTACGAGCAGTACTTC CSAAGFDLPTYEQYF
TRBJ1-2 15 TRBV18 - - TGTGCCAGCTCACCACCTAGCGGCACAGAGGATGGCTACACCTTC CASSPPSGTEDGYTF
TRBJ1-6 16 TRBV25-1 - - TGTGCCAGCAGTGACCAGGGAGCCCTTTATAATTCACCCCTCCACTTT CASSDQGALYNSPLHF
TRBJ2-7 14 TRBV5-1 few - TGCGCCAGCAGCTTGTTCAGTTCGCCGGGCGAGCAGTACTTC CASSLFSSPGEQYF
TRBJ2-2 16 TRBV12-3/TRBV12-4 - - TGTGCCAGCAGTTTAGTATGGGGGCAGGGCACCGGGGAGCTGTTTTTT CASSLVWGQGTGELFF
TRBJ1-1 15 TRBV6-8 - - TGTGCCAGCAGTCCGCCCCGGGGGTTCAACACTGAAGCTTTCTTT CASSPPRGFNTEAFF
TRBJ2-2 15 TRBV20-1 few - TGCAGTGCTAGAGTTGCGGGGCTAAACACCGGGGAGCTGTTTTTT CSARVAGLNTGELFF
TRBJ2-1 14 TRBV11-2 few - TGTGCCAGCAGCTTAGGGGTCCTCCGCGATGAGCAGTTCTTC CASSLGVLRDEQFF
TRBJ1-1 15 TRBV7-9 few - TGTGCCAGCAGCGGAACGGGAATCGGGAACACTGAAGCTTTCTTT CASSGTGIGNTEAFF
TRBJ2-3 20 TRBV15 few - TGTGCCACCAGCAGAGATCTGGTCTACTACGCACGTGTCAGCACAGATACGCAGTATTTT CATSRDLVYYARVSTDTQYF
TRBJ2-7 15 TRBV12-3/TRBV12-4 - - TGTGCCAGCAGTTTTTGGCAGGGGCTTCCCTACGAGCAGTACTTC CASSFWQGLPYEQYF
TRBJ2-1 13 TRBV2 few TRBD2 TGTGCCAGCAGTGAATCTGGCGGGAGGAACCAGTTCTTC CASSESGGRNQFF
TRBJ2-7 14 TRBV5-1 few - TGCGCCAGCAGCTACACCGGGGCCACCTACGAGCAGTACTTC CASSYTGATYEQYF
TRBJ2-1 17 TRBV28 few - TGTGCCAGCAGTTCCGAGGGTTTGGTGGGACCTTACAATGAGCAGTTCTTC CASSSEGLVGPYNEQFF
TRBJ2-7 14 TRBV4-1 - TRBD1 TGCGCCAGCAGCCAAGGGACAGGAGCCGTCGAGCAGTACTTC CASSQGTGAVEQYF
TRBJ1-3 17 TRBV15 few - TGTGCCACCAGCCCCCACTGGAGGGGAAGCTCTGGAAACACCATATATTTT CATSPHWRGSSGNTIYF
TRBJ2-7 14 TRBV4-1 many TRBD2 TGCGCCAGCAGCGTAAGCGGGGGAGCCTACGAGCAGTACTTC CASSVSGGAYEQYF
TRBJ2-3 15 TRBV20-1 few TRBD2 TGCAGTGCTAGAGATTGGCGGGAGGGCCATGATACGCAGTATTTT CSARDWREGHDTQYF
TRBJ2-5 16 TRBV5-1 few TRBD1 TGCGCCAGCACTAAATGGGACAGGGATGTCGCAGGGACCCAGTACTTC CASTKWDRDVAGTQYF